The 2 T cell receptor beta chains listed next were all sequenced from one sample in a study of OX40 agonist ivuxolimab in advanced cancers. Here immunoSEQ multiplex PCR was the method, and the copy in TCRdb shows in-frame clones only, minus some. The data hold tens of thousands of clones, with around 90% observed a single time. Material: CD4+ or CD8+ T cells sorted from blood, obtained in a trial of the OX40 agonist ivuxolimab. The receptors derive from an adult with an advanced solid tumor such as melanoma, head and neck, liver or kidney cancer.

The CDR3 region is CASSYSRVNTEAFF. DNA of the CDR3: TGTGCCAGCAGTTACTCGAGGGTGAACACTGAAGCTTTCTTT. The gene calls are TRBV6-6 and TRBJ1-1, with D unresolved. This CDR3 is 14 amino acids long. Trimming stripped 0 bases from V and 0 bases from J, with 5 bases between. Germline CDR1 reads MNHNY; CDR2 reads SVGAGI (reference sequence).

The V and J genes are TRBV30 and TRBJ2-1; D remains unclear. V dropped 4 bases and J dropped 0 bases, with 7 bases sitting between them. The germline V gene encodes CDR1 GTSNPN and CDR2 SVGIG (reference sequence). The CDR3 runs 13 residues. The DNA for the CDR3 is TGTGCCTGGATGTGGAGCTCCTACAATGAGCAGTTCTTC. It encodes CAWMWSSYNEQFF.